This T cell receptor beta chain was found in a study of T cell repertoires in cytomegalovirus infection. For the study at large: Signatures in public TCR beta sequences pointed to both CMV infection and matching HLA type. Points from the study as a whole: Carriage of CMV together with the relevant HLA was identifiable through cumulative public TCR beta family frequency. It was HLA-C-restricted CMV-specific TCR beta clonotypes that dominated the response ex vivo.

This clonotype occurred a few times. Its matching antigen is unknown. TCRdb fed the reads into MiXCR, producing one record per CDR3 protein. The table has approximately 750,000 distinct CDR3 sequences, 35% seen once. Sequencing used PBMCs. The receptor's source is a human donor in good health (CMV status not recorded). Some clones in this sample may be carry-over from other donors' samples.

In DNA, the CDR3 is TGTGCCAGCGACAACAGGGCCTCCTACGAGCAGTACTTC. Its protein product is CASDNRASYEQYF. V usage is TRBV7-9 and J usage is TRBJ2-7; TRBD1 might be the D (6 bases). The CDR3 is 13 residues long. The V end was cut by 8 bases, the J end by 0 bases, with 11 bases between. Looked up from germline, CDR1 is SEHNR and CDR2 is FQNEAQ (reference sequence).